Each of the 25 T cell receptor beta chains below was sequenced from the same sample in a study of T-cell memory formation after mild COVID-19. TCRdb itself ran the 5' RACE reads through MiXCR, one entry per CDR3 protein. The table includes approximately 400,000 distinct CDR3 sequences, roughly 18% detected once. What was sequenced was PBMCs or a T cell subset sorted from them (not recorded which). These receptors were taken from a man aged 18 to 30 who had mild COVID-19 (a few samples of this study predate the infection). Cell type and time point are not known.

V and J are TRBV6-2 or TRBV6-3 and TRBJ2-5, with a possible D match to TRBD2 (7 bases). Germline CDR1 and CDR2: MNHEY and SVGEGT. The CDR3 contains 14 residues. V dropped 4 bases and J dropped 5 bases, with 14 bases sitting between them. Here the CDR3 reads CASSFGGGRETQYF. The CDR3 DNA sequence: TGTGCCAGCAGTTTTGGGGGGGGCCGGGAGACCCAGTACTTC.

The chain links TRBV6-5 to TRBJ2-7; 8 positions agree with TRBD1. The CDR3 consists of 14 residues. V was pared by 4 bases and J by 1 base, with 3 bases of the junction left unmatched. Germline loops: CDR1 MNHEY, CDR2 SVGAGI. CDR3 in DNA: TGTGCCAGCAGTTCCGGACAGGGATCCTACGAGCAGTACGTC. The encoded protein is CASSSGQGSYEQYV.

The V gene is TRBV9, the J gene TRBJ1-5; a possible D gene is TRBD1 (5 bases). CDR1 and CDR2 (germline): SGDLS, YYNGEE. V was pared by 3 bases and J by 7 bases, with 17 bases between. This CDR3 has 15 amino acids. The CDR3 sequence: CASSAGPGGHQPQHF. The CDR3 coding sequence is TGTGCCAGCAGCGCGGGGCCAGGAGGTCACCAGCCCCAGCATTTT.

Ten or more counts support this clonotype. This chain uses TRBV7-2 with TRBJ1-5, with TRBD1 as a possible D gene (5 bases). Trimming stripped 5 bases from V and 3 bases from J, with 14 bases between. This CDR3 spans 15 amino acids. CDR1 is SGHTA, CDR2 FQGNSA, per germline. The CDR3 protein is CASSPGAGNNQPQHF. The CDR3 DNA reads TGTGCCAGCAGCCCCGGGGCAGGGAACAATCAGCCCCAGCATTTT.

In its sample, this clonotype was seen a few times. The chain links TRBV20-1 to TRBJ2-7; perhaps TRBD2 as D (6 bases). The V end lost 0 bases, the J end lost 4 bases, and 7 bases lay between the germline ends. The CDR3 is 12 amino acids. The germline CDR1 and CDR2 sequences are DFQATT and SNEGSKA (reference sequence). The DNA for the CDR3 is TGCAGTGCTAGAGATCGGGAGTACGAGCAGTACGTC. It codes for CSARDREYEQYV.

The chain has TRBV28 and TRBJ1-4, with D possibly being TRBD1 (6 bases). Germline V gives CDR1 MDHEN, CDR2 SYDVKM. Trimming took off 6 bases at V and 1 base at J, with 6 bases between the two ends. The CDR3 runs to 13 residues. CDR3 sequence: CASRQGTNEKLFF. The CDR3 DNA sequence: TGTGCCAGCAGACAGGGAACTAATGAAAAACTGTTTTTT.

The table lists this clonotype with a few counts. The CDR3 bases are TGTGCCAGCAGCCCGTCAACCCACGAGCAGTACTTC. Its translation is CASSPSTHEQYF. This sequence joins TRBV4-2 and TRBJ2-7; no clear D gene. V lost 4 bases, J lost 5 bases, and 9 bases lay in between. Germline CDR1 LGHNA, CDR2 YNFKEQ. This CDR3 contains 12 residues.

This clonotype showed up just a few times. The V and J genes are TRBV10-2 and TRBJ2-7, with 8 positions matching TRBD1. After removal of 0 bases from V and 5 bases from J, the junction contained 9 bases not matched to a gene. The CDR3 has 16 residues. Per the germline V gene, CDR1 is WSHSY and CDR2 is SAAADI. The DNA for the CDR3 is TGCGCCAGCAGTGAGTCGAGAGGGACAGGTCTGGACGAGCAGTACTTC. It specifies CASSESRGTGLDEQYF.

The rearrangement links TRBV4-3 to TRBJ2-7; no definite D call. The germline gives CDR1 LGHNA, CDR2 YSLEER. This CDR3 spans 15 amino acids. V dropped 2 bases and J dropped 0 bases, with 11 bases sitting between them. For the CDR3, the DNA is TGCGCCAGCAGCCAATCAAGGCAGGCCTCCTACGAGCAGTACTTC. As protein: CASSQSRQASYEQYF.

This clonotype was counted between two and nine times. The chain links TRBV28 to TRBJ2-1; D ambiguous. CDR3 size: 13 residues. CDR1 is MDHEN and CDR2 is SYDVKM in the germline V gene. Trimming pared 3 bases from V and 5 bases from J, leaving 8 bases between. CDR3 sequence: CASSFLANNEQFF. The DNA for the CDR3 is TGTGCCAGCAGTTTTTTAGCAAACAATGAGCAGTTCTTC.

The chain has TRBV29-1 and TRBJ1-2; D call uncertain. The CDR3 covers 13 residues. CDR1 is SQVTM, CDR2 ANQGSEA, per germline. Trimming pared 3 bases from V and 2 bases from J, leaving 10 bases between. The CDR3 spells CSVEATGNYGYTF. For the CDR3, the DNA is TGCAGCGTTGAGGCCACGGGAAACTATGGCTACACCTTC.

This clonotype was counted a single time. A read error may be the cause here, since a much bigger clone is one base away. V is TRBV3-1 and J is TRBJ2-6; no clear D. The V end was cut by 1 base, the J end by 0 bases, with 4 bases between. CDR1 and CDR2 (germline): LGHDT, YNNKEL (reference sequence). The CDR3 is 15 amino acids. This chain's CDR3 is CASSQGGSGANVLTF. The CDR3 DNA reads as TGTGCCAGCAGCCAAGGGGGCTCTGGGGCCAACGTCCTGACTTTC. Looking up the rest from reference TRBV3-1 and TRBJ2-6 gives the full variable domain: DTAVSQTPKYLVTQMGNDKSIKCEQNLGHDTMYWYKQDSKKFLKIMFSYNNKELIINETVPNRFSPKSPDKAHLNLHINSLELGDSAVYFCASSQGGSGANVLTFGAGSRLTVL.

The sample holds a few counts of this clonotype. CDR3: CASSQQLNRNQPQHF. For the CDR3, the DNA is TGTGCCAGCAGCCAACAGCTGAACAGGAATCAGCCCCAGCATTTT. This chain connects TRBV3-1 to TRBJ1-5, with a tentative D call TRBD1 (5 bases). This CDR3 has 15 residues. Germline V gene sequence: CDR1 LGHDT, CDR2 YNNKEL (reference sequence). With 2 bases removed from V and 4 bases from J, the gap between germline ends came to 12 bases.

This clonotype occurred many times. The chain joins TRBV12-3 or TRBV12-4 to TRBJ2-3, with 7 bases fitting TRBD1. The ends lost 4 bases at V and 4 bases at J; junction bases unmatched: 5. This CDR3 region has 14 residues. The CDR3 is CASSSRQGADTQYF. CDR3 DNA: TGTGCCAGCAGTTCCCGACAGGGAGCAGATACGCAGTATTTT.

This rearrangement joins TRBV20-1 to TRBJ1-4; D might be TRBD1 (6 bases). With 4 bases removed from V and 3 bases from J, the gap between germline ends came to 12 bases. The length of the CDR3 is 14 residues. Looked up from germline, CDR1 is DFQATT and CDR2 is SNEGSKA (reference sequence). The CDR3 loop is CSATLGAANEKLFF. The CDR3 coding sequence is TGCAGTGCTACCCTGGGGGCAGCTAATGAAAAACTGTTTTTT.

The sample holds many counts of this clonotype. This chain uses TRBV10-2 with TRBJ2-5; D possibly corresponds to TRBD2 (5 bases). There are 13 residues in the CDR3. Looked up from germline, CDR1 is WSHSY and CDR2 is SAAADI. V shed 7 bases and J shed 7 bases, with 16 bases lying between them. The CDR3 is CASTGVDGGTQYF. The CDR3 DNA reads TGCGCCAGCACCGGGGTGGACGGAGGGACCCAGTACTTC.

This chain links TRBV6-2 or TRBV6-3 with TRBJ2-3; D is unclear. The DNA end is more similar to TRBJ1-5, so the J call may be wrong. The CDR3 is 15 amino acids. The germline V gene encodes CDR1 MNHEY and CDR2 SVGEGT. CDR3 nucleotide sequence: TGTGCCAGCAGCTTTACTAGCGGGCTCTCAGATACGCAGCATTTT. It is translated as CASSFTSGLSDTQHF.

The rearrangement links TRBV7-3 to TRBJ2-1; D possibly uses TRBD1 or TRBD2 (5 bases each). Germline V CDR1 and CDR2: SGHTA, FQGTGA. The V end was cut by 4 bases, the J end by 8 bases, with 12 bases between. CDR3 length: 13 amino acids. CDR3 bases: TGTGCCAGCAGCTCGGCAGGGACCTATGAGCAGTTCTTC. The encoded protein is CASSSAGTYEQFF.

The J gene is TRBJ1-2, the V gene TRBV19; 10 bases align to TRBD1. V shed 6 bases and J 8 bases; nucleotides not matched to a gene: 6. Germline-derived CDR1 and CDR2 are LNHDA and SQIVND (reference sequence). The CDR3 totals 13 residues. The CDR3 nucleotides read TGTGCCAGTAGCAGAGACAGGGGGCAAGGCTACACCTTC. Translating it yields CASSRDRGQGYTF. The full variable domain, in which reference TRBV19 and TRBJ1-2 provide the parts outside the CDR3, is DGGITQSPKYLFRKEGQNVTLSCEQNLNHDAMYWYRQDPGQGLRLIYYSQIVNDFQKGDIAEGYSVSREKKESFPLTVTSAQKNPTAFYLCASSRDRGQGYTFGSGTRLTVV.

This clonotype has a handful of counts. The rearrangement uses TRBV5-1 and TRBJ2-5; 7 bases fit TRBD1. The CDR3 extends over 13 amino acids. Germline V gene sequence: CDR1 SGHRS, CDR2 YFSETQ. With V trimmed by 4 bases and J by 5 bases, 5 bases remained unmatched. The CDR3 DNA is TGCGCCAGCAGCCAAAGACAGGGTGAGACCCAGTACTTC. It encodes CASSQRQGETQYF.

This clonotype was picked up many times. The CDR3 loop reads CATSDFDLRDRGFYEQYF. DNA of the CDR3: TGTGCCACCAGTGATTTTGACCTTCGGGACAGGGGGTTCTACGAGCAGTACTTC. The chain carries TRBV24-1 and TRBJ2-7; 11 positions agree with TRBD1. CDR1 KGHDR and CDR2 SFDVKD come from the germline V gene. CDR3 length: 18 amino acids. With V trimmed by 1 base and J by 3 bases, 10 bases remained unmatched.

This clonotype was counted a few times. V gene TRBV4-3 combines with J gene TRBJ2-2; perhaps TRBD2 as D (5 bases). This CDR3 has 17 amino acids. V lost 1 base to trimming and J lost 1 base, with 13 bases between them. Germline V lookup: CDR1 LGHNA, CDR2 YSLEER. The CDR3 DNA reads TGCGCCAGCAGCCAAGCTCGGCAGACTAAGAACACCGGGGAGCTGTTTTTT. Encoded protein: CASSQARQTKNTGELFF.

This clonotype turned up a few times. The chain joins TRBV7-2 to TRBJ2-2; the match to TRBD1 covers 11 bases. Germline CDR1 is SGHTA and CDR2 is FQGNSA. This CDR3 contains 15 residues. Trimming at V came to 2 bases and at J to 6 bases, leaving 2 bases not matched to a gene. CDR3 region: CASSLRGQGAGELFF. The CDR3 DNA sequence: TGTGCCAGCAGCTTAAGGGGACAGGGGGCCGGGGAGCTGTTTTTT.

The genes are TRBV5-1 and TRBJ1-5, with D uncertain. V was cut by 4 bases and J by 3 bases, with 14 bases left in between. This CDR3 is built from 15 residues. In germline, CDR1 is SGHRS, CDR2 YFSETQ. The CDR3 region is CASSPFAGDNQPQHF. The DNA of the CDR3 is TGCGCCAGCAGCCCCTTCGCGGGAGACAATCAGCCCCAGCATTTT.

The chain couples TRBV5-1 to TRBJ2-4, with D possibly matching TRBD2 (5 bases). Deletions cut 0 bases from V and 6 bases from J, with 16 bases between. CDR3 size: 16 residues. Germline loops: CDR1 SGHRS, CDR2 YFSETQ. The CDR3 DNA reads as TGCGCCAGCAGCTTGGCCCCGGAGGTTCAGAGAAACATTCAGTACTTC. Its translation is CASSLAPEVQRNIQYF.